The present TCR beta chain was sequenced within a study of T-cell reconstitution after alpha-beta-depleted transplantation in children. V dropped 5 bases and J dropped 7; count of bases not matched to a gene: 34. From germline, CDR1 is SGHRS and CDR2 YFSETQ. The CDR3 loop spans 22 amino acids. Unique molecular identifiers were incorporated when the TCRbeta library was constructed. TCRdb recomputed calls from the PCR reads with MiXCR, one row per CDR3 protein. The sample holds 350,000 to 500,000 distinct CDR3 sequences, 43% seen once. Sequences were derived from PBMCs, sampled before TCRalphabeta/CD19-depleted stem cell transplant. The V and J genes are TRBV5-1 and TRBJ2-7; 9 positions match TRBD1. The TCR originated in a girl aged 2-10 years with aplastic anemia, due to receive a stem cell transplant. The CDR3: CASSAGTGFFHSARESPGEQYF. CDR3 DNA: TGCGCCAGCAGTGCCGGGACAGGGTTTTTTCACTCCGCGCGGGAGAGTCCGGGAGAGCAGTACTTC. The full variable domain, its missing parts supplied by reference TRBV5-1 and TRBJ2-7, is KAGVTQTPRYLIKTRGQQVTLSCSPISGHRSVSWYQQTPGQGLQFLFEYFSETQRNKGNFPGRFSGRQFSNSRSEMNVSTLELGDSALYLCASSAGTGFFHSARESPGEQYFGPGTRLTVT.